These T cell receptor beta chains were read from a single sample in a study of cytomegalovirus exposure and HLA in healthy donors. The method was immunoSEQ multiplex PCR; TCRdb's version includes in-frame clones alone and lacks a portion of them. Found here are 73,000 or so clones, 85% to 95% of them singletons; the top ten hold roughly 3%. Sequencing used PBMCs. All receptors come from a woman in her late teens or twenties in good health and CMV-seropositive. The CDR3 runs from the conserved cysteine through the conserved F or W. D genes are given only for firm matches. Clone size is not always given. Where it is, it says once, few, many or a class for expanded clones.

v_call: TRBV6-1; j_call: TRBJ1-2; d_call: -; clone_size: -; cdr3_nt: TGTGCCAGCAGTGAAATTCTACAGGTTAAGGGCTACACCTTC; cdr3_aa: CASSEILQVKGYTF
v_call: TRBV28; j_call: TRBJ2-7; d_call: TRBD2; clone_size: -; cdr3_nt: TGTGCCAGCAGTTTAAATGGCGGGGGGTCCTACGAGCAGTACTTC; cdr3_aa: CASSLNGGGSYEQYF
v_call: TRBV6-1; j_call: TRBJ2-7; d_call: TRBD2; clone_size: -; cdr3_nt: TGTGCAGTAGCGGGGAACTACGAGCAGTACTTC; cdr3_aa: CAVAGNYEQYF
v_call: TRBV18; j_call: TRBJ1-1; d_call: -; clone_size: -; cdr3_nt: TGTGCCAGCTCACCAGCGGTTATGAACACTGAAGCTTTCTTT; cdr3_aa: CASSPAVMNTEAFF
v_call: TRBV19; j_call: TRBJ2-1; d_call: -; clone_size: -; cdr3_nt: TGTGCCAGTACCCGATATGGCGGGATCCCGAAGACCTACAATGAGCAGTTCTTC; cdr3_aa: CASTRYGGIPKTYNEQFF
v_call: TRBV29-1; j_call: TRBJ2-3; d_call: -; clone_size: -; cdr3_nt: TGCAGCGTCCGCTATGGGCACCTCAGCACAGATACGCAGTATTTT; cdr3_aa: CSVRYGHLSTDTQYF
v_call: TRBV27; j_call: TRBJ1-1; d_call: -; clone_size: -; cdr3_nt: TGTGCCAGCAGTTTTAGCGGGGGCGCTATCGCTGAAGCTTTCTTT; cdr3_aa: CASSFSGGAIAEAFF
v_call: TRBV7-2; j_call: TRBJ2-7; d_call: -; clone_size: -; cdr3_nt: TGTGCCAGCAGCTTAAGACATCCCTACGAGCAGTACTTC; cdr3_aa: CASSLRHPYEQYF
v_call: TRBV19; j_call: TRBJ1-2; d_call: -; clone_size: once; cdr3_nt: TGTGCCAGTAGTGCCCCCTCGACAGCTAACTATGGCTACACCTTC; cdr3_aa: CASSAPSTANYGYTF
v_call: TRBV7-2; j_call: TRBJ2-1; d_call: TRBD2; clone_size: -; cdr3_nt: TGTGCCAGCAGCTTACCCCCTAGCGGGAGAGGCAATGAGCAGTTCTTC; cdr3_aa: CASSLPPSGRGNEQFF
v_call: TRBV15; j_call: TRBJ1-1; d_call: TRBD1; clone_size: -; cdr3_nt: TGTGCCACCAGCAGGGAGAGGACAGGGGTGACTGAAGCTTTCTTT; cdr3_aa: CATSRERTGVTEAFF
v_call: TRBV7-9; j_call: TRBJ1-2; d_call: -; clone_size: -; cdr3_nt: TGTGCCAGCAGCTTAACATCGGGGGTTCATCGTAACTATGGCTACACCTTC; cdr3_aa: CASSLTSGVHRNYGYTF
v_call: TRBV1; j_call: TRBJ2-7; d_call: -; clone_size: -; cdr3_nt: TGCACCAGCAGCTCGGACTGGGGGAGGGAGCAGTACTTC; cdr3_aa: CTSSSDWGREQYF
v_call: TRBV12-5; j_call: TRBJ1-5; d_call: -; clone_size: -; cdr3_nt: TGTGCTAGTGGTCCCGCCGGGGGCAATCAGCCCCAGCATTTT; cdr3_aa: CASGPAGGNQPQHF
v_call: TRBV28; j_call: TRBJ2-5; d_call: TRBD1; clone_size: -; cdr3_nt: TGTGCCAGCAGGCAGGGTGGGACAGGAGCCCAAGAGACCCAGTACTTC; cdr3_aa: CASRQGGTGAQETQYF
v_call: TRBV29-1; j_call: TRBJ2-7; d_call: -; clone_size: -; cdr3_nt: TGCAGCGTTGAGGGTCGGCAGGGTGGCTACGAGCAGTACTTC; cdr3_aa: CSVEGRQGGYEQYF
v_call: TRBV6-1; j_call: TRBJ1-6; d_call: TRBD1; clone_size: few; cdr3_nt: TGTGCCAGCAGCGGTAGAGACAGGGGGGTTTCACCCCTCCACTTT; cdr3_aa: CASSGRDRGVSPLHF